This passage covers 4 T cell receptor beta chains from one sample sequenced in a study of cytomegalovirus exposure and HLA in healthy donors. Primers: 60 Vbeta forward and 13 Jbeta reverse. Measured with immunoSEQ multiplex PCR; TCRdb has only the in-frame clones, and not every one. The sample has around 40,000 clones, 66% seen once. The source material was PBMCs. The source of these receptors is a man aged 50 to 59 in good health and CMV-seropositive.

V and J are TRBV7-8 and TRBJ1-2; 8 positions match TRBD1. CDR1 is SGHVS, CDR2 FQNEAQ, per germline. The CDR3 is 17 amino acids. The V gene end was trimmed by 1 base and the J gene end by 4 bases; junction bases not matched to a gene: 11. Here the CDR3 DNA reads TGTGCCAGCAGCTTAGTTGGACAGGGACTTTCTCCCTATGGCTACACCTTC. It translates to CASSLVGQGLSPYGYTF.

V usage is TRBV5-4 and J usage is TRBJ1-5; D might be TRBD1 (5 bases). CDR3 size: 14 residues. V lost 0 bases, J lost 7 bases, and 11 bases lay in between. Germline CDR1 is SGHNT and CDR2 is YYREEE (reference sequence). DNA of the CDR3: TGTGCCAGCAGCTTGGGGGGGGTCGGGCAGCCCCAGCATTTT. Its translation is CASSLGGVGQPQHF.

The chain combines TRBV28 with TRBJ1-5, with D possibly TRBD1 on 6 matching bases. Trimming removed 8 bases from V and 7 bases from J, with 18 bases in between. The CDR3 spans 14 residues. CDR1 is MDHEN, CDR2 SYDVKM, per germline. CDR3 residues: CASVRGGGGQPQHF. In DNA, the CDR3 is TGTGCCAGCGTTAGGGGGGGCGGTGGGCAGCCCCAGCATTTT.

The chain combines TRBV11-2 with TRBJ2-7; D is perhaps TRBD1 (7 bases). Between the trimmed V and J ends, which lost 2 bases and 6 bases, there was a span of 14 bases. This CDR3 has 14 residues. CDR1 is SGHAT and CDR2 is FQNNGV in the germline V gene. The CDR3 DNA follows: TGTGCCAGCAGCTTATTGGCAGGGGGGCTCGAGCAGTACTTC. It translates to CASSLLAGGLEQYF.